The 3 T cell receptor beta chains reported below all come from one sample, sequenced in a study of blood T cell repertoires in COVID-19 (dated by TCRdb to between 2020 and 2021). Receptor libraries were prepared by the immunoSEQ multiplex PCR assay. TCRdb obtained this table from immuneACCESS and retained in-frame rearrangements with V and J assigned. These tables miss some clones; where compared with another copy, unresolved V genes account for less than half of the shortfall, and the remainder is unexplained. The sample data list over 30,000 clones, and about 80% of these were observed just once. The ten largest clones represent approximately 3.6% of the sample. Sequencing was done on a sample of peripheral blood. These receptors were taken from a man aged 45-65 years with acute or convalescent COVID-19.

This chain uses TRBV29-1 with TRBJ1-2; 7 bases are a match to TRBD1. Unmatched junction bases numbered 15, after V lost 6 bases and J lost 5 bases. Germline V CDR1 and CDR2: SQVTM, ANQGSEA. The CDR3 extends over 15 amino acids. The CDR3 sequence: CSVLGWEGGGYGYTF. DNA of the CDR3: TGCAGCGTCCTCGGATGGGAAGGGGGCGGGTATGGCTACACCTTC.

The chain recombines TRBV30 with TRBJ2-4; D might be TRBD1 (5 bases). CDR1 and CDR2 (germline): GTSNPN, SVGIG (reference sequence). This CDR3 spans 13 amino acids. The germline V and J ends were trimmed by 1 base and 8 bases, with 12 bases remaining between them. The CDR3 bases are TGTGCCTGGAGTGGGGGCTCCGACGACATTCAGTACTTC. Translation gives CAWSGGSDDIQYF.

The rearrangement uses TRBV4-1 and TRBJ2-7, with D maybe TRBD2 (6 bases). The CDR3 is 16 amino acids. The germline CDR1 and CDR2 sequences are MGHRA and YSYEKL. The V and J ends lost 1 base and 2 bases respectively, with 15 bases between them. CDR3 sequence: CASSQVRAGIAYEQYF. CDR3 coding DNA: TGCGCCAGCAGCCAAGTTAGGGCGGGAATCGCCTACGAGCAGTACTTC.